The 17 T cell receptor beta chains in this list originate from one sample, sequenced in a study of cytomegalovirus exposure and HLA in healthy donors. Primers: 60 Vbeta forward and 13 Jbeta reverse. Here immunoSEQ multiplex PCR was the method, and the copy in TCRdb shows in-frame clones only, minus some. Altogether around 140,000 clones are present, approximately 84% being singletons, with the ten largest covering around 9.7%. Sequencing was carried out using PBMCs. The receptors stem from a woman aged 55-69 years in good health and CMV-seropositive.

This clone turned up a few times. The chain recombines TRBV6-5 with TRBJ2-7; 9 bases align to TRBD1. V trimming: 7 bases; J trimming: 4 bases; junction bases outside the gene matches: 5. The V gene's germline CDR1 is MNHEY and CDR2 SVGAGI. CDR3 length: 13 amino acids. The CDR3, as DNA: TGTGCCAGCACTCCAGGACAGGGGTACGAGCAGTACTTC. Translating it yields CASTPGQGYEQYF.

The CDR3 region has the DNA TGTGCCACCAGGACGACAGGGGTGAGTGAAGCTTTCTTT. It encodes CATRTTGVSEAFF. This chain links TRBV15 with TRBJ1-1; 8 bases align to TRBD1. The germline V gene encodes CDR1 LNHNV and CDR2 YYDKDF (reference sequence). The CDR3 extends over 13 amino acids. With 6 bases clipped from V and 7 bases from J, the junction kept 7 bases outside the gene matches.

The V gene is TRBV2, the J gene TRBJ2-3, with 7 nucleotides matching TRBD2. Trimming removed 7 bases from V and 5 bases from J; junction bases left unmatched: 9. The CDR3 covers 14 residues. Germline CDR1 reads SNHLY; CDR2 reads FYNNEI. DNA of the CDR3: TGTGCCAGCACGGGCGGGAGATCGATAGATACGCAGTATTTT. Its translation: CASTGGRSIDTQYF.

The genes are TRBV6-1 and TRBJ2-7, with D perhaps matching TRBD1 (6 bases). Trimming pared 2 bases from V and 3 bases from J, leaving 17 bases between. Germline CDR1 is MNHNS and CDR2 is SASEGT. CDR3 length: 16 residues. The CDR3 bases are TGTGCCAGCAGTGAACTCCCCAGGGGTGCGGACTACGAGCAGTACTTC. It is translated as CASSELPRGADYEQYF.

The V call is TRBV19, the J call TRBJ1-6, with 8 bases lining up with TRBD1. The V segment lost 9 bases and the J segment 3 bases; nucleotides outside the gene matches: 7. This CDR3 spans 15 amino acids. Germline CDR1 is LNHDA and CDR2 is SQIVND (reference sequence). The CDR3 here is CASQQGEDYNSPLHF. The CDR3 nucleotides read TGTGCCAGCCAACAGGGGGAAGACTATAATTCACCCCTCCACTTT. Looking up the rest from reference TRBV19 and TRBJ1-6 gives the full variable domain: DGGITQSPKYLFRKEGQNVTLSCEQNLNHDAMYWYRQDPGQGLRLIYYSQIVNDFQKGDIAEGYSVSREKKESFPLTVTSAQKNPTAFYLCASQQGEDYNSPLHFGNGTRLTVT.

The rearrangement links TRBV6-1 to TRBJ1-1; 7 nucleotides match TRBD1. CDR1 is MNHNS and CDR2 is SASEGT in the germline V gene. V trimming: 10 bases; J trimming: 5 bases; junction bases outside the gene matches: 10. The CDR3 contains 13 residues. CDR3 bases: TGTGCCACCTCCCCGGGACAGAAAACTGAAGCTTTCTTT. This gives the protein CATSPGQKTEAFF.

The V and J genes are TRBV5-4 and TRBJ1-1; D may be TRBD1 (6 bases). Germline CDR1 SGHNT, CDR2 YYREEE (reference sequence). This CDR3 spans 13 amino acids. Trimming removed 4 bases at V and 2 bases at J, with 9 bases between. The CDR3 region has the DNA TGTGCCAGCAGCAAACAGGGTAACACTGAAGCTTTCTTT. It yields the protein CASSKQGNTEAFF.

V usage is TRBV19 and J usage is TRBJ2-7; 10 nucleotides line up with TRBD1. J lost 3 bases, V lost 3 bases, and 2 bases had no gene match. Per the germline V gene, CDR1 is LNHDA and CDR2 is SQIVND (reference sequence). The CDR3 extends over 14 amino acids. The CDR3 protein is CASSIGTGVYEQYF. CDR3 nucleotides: TGTGCCAGTAGTATTGGGACAGGGGTCTACGAGCAGTACTTC.

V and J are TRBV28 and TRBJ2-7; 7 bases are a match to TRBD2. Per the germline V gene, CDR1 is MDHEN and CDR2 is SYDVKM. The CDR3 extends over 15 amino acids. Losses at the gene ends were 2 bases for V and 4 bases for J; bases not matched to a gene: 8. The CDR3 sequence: CASSLGQVGGYEQYF. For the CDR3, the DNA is TGTGCCAGCAGTTTAGGCCAGGTGGGAGGGTACGAGCAGTACTTC.

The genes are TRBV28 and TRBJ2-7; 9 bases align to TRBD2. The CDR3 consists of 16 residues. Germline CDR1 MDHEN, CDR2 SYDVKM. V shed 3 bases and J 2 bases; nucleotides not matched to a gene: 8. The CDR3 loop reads CASSLFDLAGAYEQYF. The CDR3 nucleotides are TGTGCCAGCAGTTTGTTTGATTTAGCGGGGGCCTACGAGCAGTACTTC.

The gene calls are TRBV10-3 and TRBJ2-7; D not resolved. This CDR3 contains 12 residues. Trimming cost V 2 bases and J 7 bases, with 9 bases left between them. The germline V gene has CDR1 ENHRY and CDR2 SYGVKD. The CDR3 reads CAISEREREQYF. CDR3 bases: TGTGCCATCAGTGAGCGAGAGAGGGAGCAGTACTTC.

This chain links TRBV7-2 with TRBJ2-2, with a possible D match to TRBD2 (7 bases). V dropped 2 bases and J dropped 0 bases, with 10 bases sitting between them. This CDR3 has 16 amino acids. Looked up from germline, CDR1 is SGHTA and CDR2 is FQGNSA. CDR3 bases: TGTGCCAGCAGCTTAATCGGGGGGCCGAACACCGGGGAGCTGTTTTTT. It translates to CASSLIGGPNTGELFF.

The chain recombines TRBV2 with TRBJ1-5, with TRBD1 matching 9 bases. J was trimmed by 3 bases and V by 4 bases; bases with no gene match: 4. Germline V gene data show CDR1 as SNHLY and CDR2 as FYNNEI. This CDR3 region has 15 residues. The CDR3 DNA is TGTGCCAGCAGTGGGGGACAGGGCTCCAATCAGCCCCAGCATTTT. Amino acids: CASSGGQGSNQPQHF.

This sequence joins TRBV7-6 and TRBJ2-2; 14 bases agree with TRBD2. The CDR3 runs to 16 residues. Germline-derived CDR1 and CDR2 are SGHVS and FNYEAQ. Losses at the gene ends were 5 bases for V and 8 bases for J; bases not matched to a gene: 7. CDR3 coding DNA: TGTGCCAGCAGCAACGGGACTAGCGGGAGTTCTGGGGAGCTGTTTTTT. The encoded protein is CASSNGTSGSSGELFF.

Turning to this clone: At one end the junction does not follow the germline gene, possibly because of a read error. CDR3 nucleotides: TGTGCCACCTTGGGGACAATTAGCGATCAGCCCCAGCATTTT. Its protein product is CATLGTISDQPQHF. V gene TRBV10-3 combines with J gene TRBJ1-5; D might be TRBD1 (6 bases). This CDR3 spans 14 amino acids. The V gene's germline CDR1 is ENHRY and CDR2 SYGVKD.

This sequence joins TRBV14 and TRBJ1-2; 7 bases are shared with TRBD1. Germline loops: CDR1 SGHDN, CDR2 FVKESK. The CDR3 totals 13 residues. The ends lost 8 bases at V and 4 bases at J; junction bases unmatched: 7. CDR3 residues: CASGRQGTYGYTF. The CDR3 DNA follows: TGTGCCAGCGGCAGACAGGGAACCTATGGCTACACCTTC.

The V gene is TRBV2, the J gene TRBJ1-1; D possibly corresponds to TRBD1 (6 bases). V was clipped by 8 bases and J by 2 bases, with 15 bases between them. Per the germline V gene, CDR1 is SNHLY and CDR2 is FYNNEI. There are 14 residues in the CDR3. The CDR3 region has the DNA TGTGCCAGCCTACAACAGGGTACTAACACTGAAGCTTTCTTT. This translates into CASLQQGTNTEAFF.